A selection of T cell receptor beta chains follows, all from one sample in a study of cytomegalovirus exposure and HLA in healthy donors. Produced via immunoSEQ multiplex PCR; TCRdb's table is partial and in-frame only. Of 200,000 to 250,000 clones listed, over 80% were seen once; the top ten hold about 14%. Source material: PBMCs. These receptor sequences come from a woman between 25 and 40 years old in good health and CMV-seropositive. The CDR3 runs from the conserved cysteine through the conserved F or W. D genes are given only for firm matches. Expanded clones are given a class, and other clones once, few, many or no size at all.

>TRBJ1-5|.|TRBV2|.
CASGQDSVGNQPQHF
TGTGCCAGCGGCCAAGACAGTGTGGGCAATCAGCCCCAGCATTTT
>TRBJ2-3|.|TRBV10-2|.
CASSESSGSTDTQYF
TGCGCCAGCAGTGAGTCTAGCGGAAGCACAGATACGCAGTATTTT
>TRBJ1-1|.|TRBV18|few
CASSPGKSTEAFF
TGTGCCAGCTCACCAGGGAAAAGCACTGAAGCTTTCTTT
>TRBJ2-1|TRBD2|TRBV5-4|.
CASSKTGGPAGEQFF
TGTGCCAGCAGTAAGACGGGAGGGCCGGCGGGTGAGCAGTTCTTC
>TRBJ2-5|.|TRBV2|.
CASSESGSGTQYF
TGTGCCAGCAGTGAGTCAGGGTCTGGGACCCAGTACTTC
>TRBJ2-2|.|TRBV30|.
CAWSDSGSGELFF
TGTGCCTGGAGTGACTCAGGGTCCGGGGAGCTGTTTTTT
>TRBJ2-7|TRBD1|TRBV6-5|once
CASSFRDRGDEQYF
TGTGCCAGCAGTTTCCGGGACAGGGGCGACGAGCAGTACTTC
>TRBJ2-1|.|TRBV6-5|.
CASSYSDWGVSDEQFF
TGTGCCAGCAGTTACTCCGACTGGGGGGTCTCGGATGAGCAGTTCTTC
>TRBJ1-4|.|TRBV7-9|.
CASSPQVRNEKLFF
TGTGCCAGCAGCCCCCAGGTTAGGAATGAAAAACTGTTTTTT
>TRBJ1-4|TRBD1|TRBV7-8|.
CASSLVGGRGHQLFF
TGTGCCAGCAGCTTAGTAGGAGGCAGGGGGCACCAACTGTTTTTT
>TRBJ1-2|.|TRBV5-4|.
CASSTGLDVGYTF
TGTGCCAGCAGCACAGGGTTAGACGTTGGCTACACCTTC
>TRBJ2-1|.|TRBV4-3|.
CASSQGTQGSNEQFF
TGCGCCAGCAGCCAAGGGACTCAGGGATCCAATGAGCAGTTCTTC
>TRBJ2-1|TRBD2|TRBV6-5|.
CARLAGHNEQFF
TGTGCCCGACTAGCGGGCCACAATGAGCAGTTCTTC
>TRBJ2-3|TRBD2|TRBV6-1|.
CASSEREGLDTQYF
TGTGCCAGCAGTGAGCGGGAGGGCCTGGATACGCAGTATTTT
>TRBJ2-5|.|TRBV5-6|once
CASSVDSQETQYF
TGTGCCAGCAGCGTGGACAGCCAAGAGACCCAGTACTTC
>TRBJ1-2|.|TRBV28|.
CASSQTLYLNYGYTF
TGTGCCAGCAGTCAAACCCTTTACCTTAACTATGGCTACACCTTC
>TRBJ2-2|.|TRBV16|.
CASSRQGPDRTGELFF
TGTGCCAGCAGCCGCCAGGGGCCGGATAGGACCGGGGAGCTGTTTTTT
>TRBJ2-1|.|TRBV6-5|.
CASSYSAVYNEQFF
TGTGCCAGCAGTTACTCGGCAGTATACAATGAGCAGTTCTTC
>TRBJ2-3|TRBD2|TRBV18|.
CASSPGGDTQYF
TGTGCCAGCTCCCCGGGGGGGGATACGCAGTATTTT
>TRBJ2-3|.|TRBV27|.
CASRRLDSSTDTQYF
TGTGCCAGCAGAAGACTGGATTCTAGCACAGATACGCAGTATTTT
>TRBJ2-7|TRBD2|TRBV7-9|.
CASSRVERGAYEQYF
TGTGCCAGCAGCCGGGTGGAGCGGGGGGCCTACGAGCAGTACTTC
>TRBJ1-2|.|TRBV9|.
CASSVGGAADYYGYTF
TGTGCCAGCAGCGTAGGGGGGGCAGCAGATTACTATGGCTACACCTTC
>TRBJ1-2|.|TRBV27|.
CASSPGQFLDSGGYTF
TGTGCCAGCAGTCCGGGACAATTTTTGGACTCGGGTGGCTACACCTTC
>TRBJ2-7|.|TRBV5-4|.
CASSGRDGGDEQYF
TGTGCCAGCAGCGGCCGGGACGGAGGCGACGAGCAGTACTTC
>TRBJ2-2|.|TRBV30|.
CAWKVRIYDTGELFF
TGTGCCTGGAAAGTTAGGATATACGACACCGGGGAGCTGTTTTTT
>TRBJ2-1|TRBD1|TRBV11-2|.
CASSLGQGAPIEQFF
TGTGCCAGCAGCTTGGGACAGGGGGCGCCGATTGAGCAGTTCTTC
>TRBJ1-2|.|TRBV10-3|.
CANGDNYGYTF
TGTGCCAACGGGGACAACTATGGCTACACCTTC
>TRBJ1-2|.|TRBV2|few
CASSTGFLGDGYTF
TGTGCCAGCAGTACAGGGTTCCTTGGGGACGGCTACACCTTC
>TRBJ1-5|TRBD1|TRBV30|.
CAWSLTGGMRQPQHF
TGTGCCTGGAGTTTAACAGGGGGTATGCGTCAGCCCCAGCATTTT
>TRBJ2-5|TRBD2|TRBV5-1|.
CASSSEGLPQETQYF
TGCGCCAGCAGCTCCGAGGGACTACCCCAAGAGACCCAGTACTTC
>TRBJ2-3|TRBD1|TRBV11-2|once
CASSLQDRAADTQYF
TGTGCCAGCAGCTTACAAGACAGGGCCGCAGATACGCAGTATTTT
>TRBJ1-2|TRBD1|TRBV6-5|once
CASSYFEGASRGYTF
TGTGCCAGCAGTTACTTTGAGGGGGCCTCTCGGGGCTACACCTTC
>TRBJ2-7|TRBD2|TRBV7-9|.
CASSWTSSYEQYF
TGTGCCAGCAGCTGGACTAGCTCCTACGAGCAGTACTTC
>TRBJ1-2|.|TRBV29-1|.
CSVQRDYNYGYTF
TGCAGCGTTCAAAGGGATTACAACTATGGCTACACCTTC
>TRBJ1-3|.|TRBV7-8|.
CASSGGQGNTIYF
TGTGCCAGCAGCGGGGGGCAGGGAAACACCATATATTTT
>TRBJ1-2|.|TRBV5-5|.
CASSLWQQGYGYTF
TGTGCCAGCAGCTTGTGGCAGCAAGGCTATGGCTACACCTTC
>TRBJ2-7|.|TRBV28|.
CASQGYRSSYEQYF
TGTGCCAGCCAGGGGTACAGGAGCTCCTACGAGCAGTACTTC
>TRBJ1-5|.|TRBV7-8|once
CASSLGRLRYNQPQHF
TGTGCCAGCAGCTTAGGCAGGCTCAGGTACAATCAGCCCCAGCATTTT
>TRBJ1-2|TRBD1|TRBV27|.
CASKGQANYGYTF
TGTGCCAGCAAAGGACAGGCTAACTATGGCTACACCTTC
>TRBJ1-2|.|TRBV28|.
CASSFDGPYGYTF
TGTGCCAGCAGTTTTGACGGGCCATATGGCTACACCTTC
>TRBJ2-1|.|TRBV27|.
CASSLSSGDREDEQFF
TGTGCCAGCAGTTTATCGTCGGGAGATAGAGAAGATGAGCAGTTCTTC
>TRBJ2-7|.|TRBV12-5|.
CASGLPAYEQYF
TGTGCTAGTGGTTTGCCAGCATACGAGCAGTACTTC
>TRBJ1-2|.|TRBV5-5|.
CASKPGGFPDGYTF
TGTGCCAGCAAACCTGGGGGGTTCCCTGATGGCTACACCTTC